A single sample is the source of the 5 T cell receptor beta chains below, sequenced in a study of CD4 T cells in relation to SARS-CoV-2 and coronaviruses. Before the COVID-19 pandemic, during about 2011-2019, CD4+ T cells were taken from unexposed donors. Isolation of CD4+ T cells took place after approximately 11 days in culture. Sequencing was performed with immunoSEQ multiplex PCR; in TCRdb, only in-frame clones are kept and a portion is missing. This table holds 15,000 to 20,000 clones, 60% to 80% found once. Their target antigens are unknown. Sequenced input: CD4+ T cells from PBMCs, cultured in vitro. The origin of the receptors is a human donor in good health.

The chain carries TRBV2 and TRBJ1-5; D is uncertain. In germline, CDR1 is SNHLY, CDR2 FYNNEI. This CDR3 has 14 amino acids. Deletions cut 8 bases from V and 4 bases from J, with 15 bases between. The CDR3 here is CASQPRVGNQPQHF. DNA for the CDR3: TGTGCCAGCCAGCCCCGGGTTGGGAATCAGCCCCAGCATTTT.

This clone turned up a few times. V gene TRBV5-6 combines with J gene TRBJ1-2, with D possibly matching TRBD1 (6 bases). The germline gives CDR1 SGHDT, CDR2 YYEEEE. The V gene lost 0 bases and the J gene lost 2 bases, with 11 bases spanning the gap. This CDR3 spans 15 amino acids. The CDR3 DNA sequence: TGTGCCAGCAGCTTGGCACAGGGATCCAACTATGGCTACACCTTC. Translated, it gives CASSLAQGSNYGYTF.

V usage is TRBV7-6 and J usage is TRBJ2-1; 10 positions match TRBD2. The CDR3 covers 15 residues. V shed 3 bases and J 4 bases; nucleotides not matched to a gene: 3. Per the germline V gene, CDR1 is SGHVS and CDR2 is FNYEAQ. CDR3 sequence: CASSFGLAEYNEQFF. The DNA for the CDR3 is TGTGCCAGCAGCTTTGGACTAGCGGAATACAATGAGCAGTTCTTC.

The chain carries TRBV15 and TRBJ1-2; perhaps TRBD1 as D (5 bases). Trimming cost V 0 bases and J 3 bases, with 8 bases left between them. CDR3 length: 14 residues. Looked up from germline, CDR1 is LNHNV and CDR2 is YYDKDF (reference sequence). The CDR3 sequence is CATSRDRQYYGYTF. The CDR3 nucleotides read TGTGCCACCAGCAGAGATAGACAGTACTATGGCTACACCTTC.

The chain joins TRBV7-2 to TRBJ2-3, with a possible D match to TRBD2 (6 bases). This CDR3 is built from 16 residues. Trimming took 5 bases from V and 5 from J, leaving 20 bases between them. Germline loops: CDR1 SGHTA, CDR2 FQGNSA. The DNA for the CDR3 is TGTGCCAGCAGCGTGACTCGGCTAGCCGGGGGAGATACGCAGTATTTT. Protein product: CASSVTRLAGGDTQYF. The variable domain in full, with the rest retrieved from reference TRBV7-2 and TRBJ2-3, is GAGVSQSPSNKVTEKGKDVELRCDPISGHTALYWYRQSLGQGLEFLIYFQGNSAPDKSGLPSDRFSAERTGGSVSTLTIQRTQQEDSAVYLCASSVTRLAGGDTQYFGPGTRLTVL.